This T cell receptor beta chain was documented in a study of relationships among human T cell subsets (dated by TCRdb to the early 2010s). Turning to the overall study: Eight distinct blood T cell populations were sequenced: pan T, CD8 cytotoxic, regulatory, Th1, Th2, naive plus transitional, activated and memory cells. The paper as a whole reports these results and caveats: The substantial sharing of CDR3s among Th1, Th2 and regulatory T cells was interpreted as suggesting that cell fate choices are stochastic. T cell counts went unrecorded for two pan T samples, which were processed alongside pan B cells. While more than 50% of CD8+ cytotoxic sequences came from clones with more than 100 reads, the regulatory and Th2 subsets had few clones of that kind. No statistically significant differences in V, D and J usage, CDR3 length or N-nucleotide additions were observed among the seven subsets. The bead-based sorting was unable to rule out the presence of a CD4+CD8+ double-positive population.

The library was prepared using multiplex PCR. TCRdb shows the sequencer as 454 GS FLX. Semiquantitative ARM-PCR was used to amplify the TCR alpha and beta CDR3 regions from mRNA. In ARM-PCR, tagged nested gene-specific primers were applied first, and communal superprimers then carried out the exponential amplification. Nested primers were removed by exonuclease before the second amplification round on first-round PCR products. The amplicons were sequenced on the 454 platform, which can rapidly sequence millions of DNA fragments without cloning bias. A read mappable to both V and J germline segments was defined as an effective read. Per the source publication's procedure: IRmap, which uses pyromap, a Smith-Waterman modification adapted to 454 sequencing errors, was used to assign reads to germline V, D and J segments. D-beta assignments were filtered using cutoffs set at the 99th percentile of alignment scores from simulated random sequences. CDR3 was defined as the amino acids between the conserved V-segment Y[YFLI]C motif and the J-segment [FW]GXGT motif. Repertoire diversity was estimated with a compound Poisson process model previously applied to large-scale EST data. A procedure for detecting cross-contamination was applied so that sample contamination could be argued against as the origin of shared CDR3s. The public reads were run again by TCRdb, first through fastp at Q25 and then through MiXCR, and only productive beta chains were kept. Entries that share a CDR3 protein sequence are merged under the most common genes and DNA. These V and J calls originate from TCRdb's pipeline instead of the authors' own analysis. The table for this sample lists approximately 15,000 distinct CDR3 sequences; approximately 56% of them were counted only once. The ten top clones hold 30% to 45% of the sample.

T cell subsets were isolated with Miltenyi superparamagnetic beads coated with subset-specific monoclonal antibodies. Peripheral blood was used as the source from which all T cell populations were isolated. Mononuclear cells were obtained from whole blood by Ficoll separation, and monocytes were then depleted with anti-CD14 microbeads. Right after isolation, the cell populations were resuspended in RNAprotect reagent. The pan T sample comprised CD3+ T cells in general. Taken from cysteine to phenylalanine, the CDR3 has 13 residues. Just CDR3 DNA is preserved here, 39 bases in frame from base 1. V is pared back by 3 bases and J by 3 bases, with 8 bases lying between the germline termini. The germline V gene (reference sequence) specifies LNHDA as CDR1 and SQIVND as CDR2. This clonotype has more than one count but fewer than ten. What this receptor recognizes is not known. No qualities accompany the bases; no much larger clone lies one base away.

The chain links TRBV19 with TRBJ1-1, with the D gene too uncertain to name. The sequence came from a man aged 40-50 years in good health. Source material: total T cells sorted from blood. The cell subset or site label here, explained by the study, means: CD3+ T cells in general. The DNA sequence follows: TGTGCCAGTAGTATTGTGTGGGACACTGAAGCTTTCTTT. Its protein product is CASSIVWDTEAFF.